A single sample gave rise to the 13 T cell receptor beta chains below, sequenced in a study of blood T cell repertoires in COVID-19. Repertoires were generated with immunoSEQ multiplex PCR, while TCRdb's copy carries only in-frame clones and drops some. The sample has about 230,000 clones; approximately 87% are singletons. The source material was peripheral blood. The receptors shown here come from a woman aged 70-85 years with active or convalescent COVID-19.

The chain is built from TRBV5-4 and TRBJ2-5, with 7 nucleotides matching TRBD2. This CDR3 region has 16 residues. The germline V gene encodes CDR1 SGHNT and CDR2 YYREEE (reference sequence). The V and J ends lost 0 bases and 4 bases, in that order; junction bases with no gene match: 9. CDR3 sequence reads: CASSLAGLGPGETQYF. CDR3 in DNA: TGTGCCAGCAGCTTGGCTGGACTAGGCCCGGGAGAGACCCAGTACTTC.

The rearrangement uses TRBV30 and TRBJ2-5; D not certain. The CDR3 loop spans 12 amino acids. The V and J ends lost 1 base and 2 bases respectively, with 5 bases between them. The germline CDR1 and CDR2 sequences are GTSNPN and SVGIG (reference sequence). CDR3 sequence reads: CAWSEQQETQYF. CDR3 nucleotide sequence: TGTGCCTGGAGTGAACAACAAGAGACCCAGTACTTC.

The table lists this clone with a few counts. The chain links TRBV18 to TRBJ2-5; D ambiguous. Between the trimmed V and J ends, which lost 5 bases and 4 bases, there was a span of 5 bases. Germline values: CDR1 KGHSH, CDR2 LQKENI. CDR3 length: 11 residues. CDR3 region: CASSTRETQYF. CDR3 in DNA: TGTGCCAGCTCAACCAGAGAGACCCAGTACTTC.

The chain employs TRBV21-1 and TRBJ1-2; the D call TRBD1 from the table was never checked on the DNA. TRBV21-1 is a listed pseudogene. This CDR3 comprises 15 residues. The CDR3 sequence: CASSKRLDRPYGYTF. The CDR3 region has the DNA TGTGCCAGCAGCAAAAGGCTCGACAGGCCCTATGGCTACACCTTC.

The genes are TRBV29-1 and TRBJ2-3; 11 positions match TRBD2. CDR1 and CDR2 (germline): SQVTM, ANQGSEA. The V gene end was trimmed by 2 bases and the J gene end by 11 bases; junction bases not matched to a gene: 3. This CDR3 comprises 12 residues. The CDR3: CSVELAGGRQYF. CDR3 DNA: TGCAGCGTTGAACTAGCGGGAGGAAGGCAGTATTTT.

CDR3 in DNA: TGTGCCACCCTGGGGCGGGGGGTCGCCAATGAAAAACTGTTTTTT. This gives the protein CATLGRGVANEKLFF. J is TRBJ1-4 and V is TRBV6-6; weak D call: TRBD1 (5 bases). V was trimmed by 10 bases and J by 5 bases, leaving 20 bases between them. The CDR3 is 15 residues long. Germline assignment: CDR1 MNHNY and CDR2 SVGAGI (reference sequence).

The chain links TRBV7-2 to TRBJ1-5, with 10 bases aligning to TRBD1. This CDR3 comprises 14 residues. J gave up 6 bases and V 5 bases, and 4 bases lay outside the gene matches. CDR1 and CDR2 (germline): SGHTA, FQGNSA. CDR3 protein: CASSPGQGVQPQHF. Written as DNA, the CDR3 is TGTGCCAGCAGCCCCGGACAGGGGGTTCAGCCCCAGCATTTT.

The chain recombines TRBV14 with TRBJ2-1; the D gene is possibly TRBD1 (7 bases). Germline values: CDR1 SGHDN, CDR2 FVKESK. The CDR3 is made up of 15 amino acids. V lost 2 bases and J lost 4, with 12 bases in between. The CDR3 spells CASSQQGGSYNEQFF. CDR3 nucleotides: TGTGCCAGCAGCCAACAGGGGGGATCGTACAATGAGCAGTTCTTC. Combining the CDR3 with reference TRBV14 and TRBJ2-1 gives the whole variable domain EAGVTQFPSHSVIEKGQTVTLRCDPISGHDNLYWYRRVMGKEIKFLLHFVKESKQDESGMPNNRFLAERTGGTYSTLKVQPAELEDSGVYFCASSQQGGSYNEQFFGPGTRLTVL.

This clone was observed a few times. The V gene is TRBV4-1, the J gene TRBJ1-4; TRBD1 matches at 7 bases. This CDR3 is 17 amino acids long. From germline, CDR1 is MGHRA and CDR2 YSYEKL. J lost 0 bases, V lost 1 base, and 5 bases had no gene match. Here the CDR3 DNA reads TGCGCCAGCAGCCAAGGACAGGGCGGCTCAACTAATGAAAAACTGTTTTTT. As protein: CASSQGQGGSTNEKLFF.

Here the CDR3 DNA reads TGCAGCGTGGCGGGTGCCACAGATACGCAGTATTTT. It yields the protein CSVAGATDTQYF. The genes are TRBV29-1 and TRBJ2-3, with a weak D call TRBD2 (5 bases). This CDR3 is 12 amino acids long. Germline CDR1 reads SQVTM; CDR2 reads ANQGSEA. Trimming stripped 6 bases from V and 2 bases from J, with 9 bases between.

The chain uses TRBV9 and TRBJ2-7; no reliable D call. Germline-derived CDR1 and CDR2 are SGDLS and YYNGEE. V was trimmed by 2 bases and J by 3 bases, leaving 12 bases between them. The CDR3 contains 14 residues. The CDR3 region is CASSVSSALYEQYF. The CDR3 coding sequence is TGTGCCAGCAGCGTCTCGAGCGCCCTCTACGAGCAGTACTTC. Supplemented by reference TRBV9 and TRBJ2-7, the full variable domain reads DSGVTQTPKHLITATGQRVTLRCSPRSGDLSVYWYQQSLDQGLQFLIQYYNGEERAKGNILERFSAQQFPDLHSELNLSSLELGDSALYFCASSVSSALYEQYFGPGTRLTVT.

The rearrangement joins TRBV4-2 to TRBJ2-2; D perhaps matches TRBD2 (5 bases). V was trimmed by 0 bases and J by 5 bases, leaving 13 bases between them. Germline CDR1 is LGHNA and CDR2 is YNFKEQ. This CDR3 region has 16 residues. The CDR3 region is CASSQEVGDYTGELFF. CDR3 DNA sequence: TGTGCCAGCAGCCAAGAGGTCGGGGATTATACCGGGGAGCTGTTTTTT.

This chain links TRBV19 with TRBJ2-3; 7 bases fit TRBD1. V was pared by 0 bases and J by 6 bases, with 6 bases of the junction left unmatched. The CDR3 spans 15 residues. Per the germline V gene, CDR1 is LNHDA and CDR2 is SQIVND (reference sequence). The CDR3 DNA sequence: TGTGCCAGTAGTATAGAAACAGGGGTTTTGGATACGCAGTATTTT. This translates into CASSIETGVLDTQYF.